This T cell receptor beta chain appears in the sequencing data of a study of T cell repertoires and HLA-DP antigens. Whole-study context: In vitro CD4+ alloreactivity was against HeLa-presented HLA-DP. Alloantigens: one with one groove difference and one with under eleven differences versus self.

As concerns this clone: Its antigen is not identified.

The germline gives CDR1 SGDLS, CDR2 YYNGEE. V gave up 3 bases and J gave up 0 bases; unmatched junction bases: 6. The CDR3 is 16 amino acids. Amplification used primers for 54 TRBV and 13 TRBJ segments. Clones were sequenced by immunoSEQ multiplex PCR, and TCRdb holds only the in-frame ones, with some missing. The data show fewer than 75,000 clones, around three quarters seen once. General study results and limits: Previously undetected clones averaged 36.3% and 50.6% against the two alleles respectively.

The chain links TRBV9 to TRBJ1-1; 9 bases line up with TRBD1. This receptor was taken from a man aged 60 to 75 in good health and CMV-seronegative. Sequencing was carried out using CD4+ T cells from PBMCs. The CDR3 DNA is TGTGCCAGCAGCGCGACAGGGGGGGATATGAACACTGAAGCTTTCTTT. Translating it yields CASSATGGDMNTEAFF. The full variable domain, rest sourced from reference TRBV9 and TRBJ1-1, is DSGVTQTPKHLITATGQRVTLRCSPRSGDLSVYWYQQSLDQGLQFLIQYYNGEERAKGNILERFSAQQFPDLHSELNLSSLELGDSALYFCASSATGGDMNTEAFFGQGTRLTVV.